The clone carrying this T cell receptor (beta chain) was recorded at least ten times. What it binds is unknown. CDR3 length: 13 residues. Germline loops: CDR1 SNHLY, CDR2 FYNNEI. V lost 9 bases to trimming and J lost 1 base, with 13 bases between them. The sample comes from a study of CD8+CD57+ T cells in acquired aplastic anemia. Study-level background: Sorted CD4+ and CD8+ cells yielded roughly 3.5 ug of DNA on average.

Regarding the study as a whole: Patients and controls shared under 35 CD8+ CDR3 sequences, highly expressed in patients.

Profiles of TCR beta VDJ and CDR3 were generated from a genomic DNA template. TCRdb fed the reads into MiXCR, producing one record per CDR3 protein. The sample lists 150,000 to 200,000 distinct CDR3 sequences; approximately 46% were seen once. The genes are TRBV2 and TRBJ2-7, with D perhaps TRBD2 (6 bases). The material sequenced was sorted CD4+, CD8+, or CD8+CD57+ T cells (not recorded which) from PBMCs. This clonotype originated in a human donor in good health. CDR3 residues: CASYSGSSYEQYF. The CDR3 DNA reads TGTGCCAGTTATAGCGGTAGTTCCTACGAGCAGTACTTC.